The 28 T cell receptor beta chains reported below all come from one sample, sequenced in a study of blood T cell repertoires in COVID-19. Profiling relied on immunoSEQ multiplex PCR, and the TCRdb table lists in-frame clones only, not all of them. The sample lists 80,000 to 95,000 clones, approximately 89% occurring once. The source material was peripheral blood. The receptors here all came from a human donor in a cohort sampled during active COVID-19.

The chain recombines TRBV28 with TRBJ1-4, with TRBD1 identical over 9 bases. V dropped 8 bases and J dropped 6; count of bases not matched to a gene: 4. Germline CDR1 MDHEN, CDR2 SYDVKM. The CDR3 contains 13 residues. In nucleotides, the CDR3 is TGTGCCAGCTCCGGGACAGGGTATGAAAAACTGTTTTTT. It codes for CASSGTGYEKLFF.

This clone occurred once. The genes are TRBV9 and TRBJ2-3; 15 positions match TRBD2. V was clipped by 3 bases and J by 3 bases; unmatched bases: 2. The CDR3 totals 16 residues. Per germline, CDR1 SGDLS and CDR2 YYNGEE. The CDR3 is CASSGGTSGGTDTQYF. CDR3 nucleotides: TGTGCCAGCAGCGGAGGGACTAGCGGGGGGACAGATACGCAGTATTTT.

The J gene is TRBJ2-7, the V gene TRBV12-3 or TRBV12-4; possibly TRBD2 for D (6 bases). The CDR3 has 12 residues. Trimming shortened V by 6 bases and J by 1 base, and 7 bases separated the two germline ends. In nucleotides, the CDR3 is TGTGCCAGCAGGGACTATTCCTACGAGCAGTACTTC. Translating it yields CASRDYSYEQYF.

This clone was observed a single time. The rearrangement joins TRBV15 to TRBJ1-6; 7 bases map to TRBD1. With V trimmed by 1 base and J by 11 bases, 5 bases remained unmatched. Germline V lookup: CDR1 LNHNV, CDR2 YYDKDF (reference sequence). The CDR3 is 14 amino acids. The DNA for the CDR3 is TGTGCCACCAGCAGAGGACAGGGTGCGACACCCCTCCACTTT. This translates into CATSRGQGATPLHF.

The chain carries TRBV28 and TRBJ1-2; D is unresolved. The CDR3 runs to 15 residues. Germline values: CDR1 MDHEN, CDR2 SYDVKM. Trimming shortened V by 2 bases and J by 4 bases, and 14 bases separated the two germline ends. This chain's CDR3 is CASSLVGGQPYGYTF. The DNA for the CDR3 is TGTGCCAGCAGTTTAGTGGGCGGGCAGCCCTATGGCTACACCTTC.

The chain links TRBV7-2 to TRBJ1-5, with D possibly being TRBD1 (5 bases). V lost 5 bases to trimming and J lost 0 bases, with 14 bases between them. This CDR3 is 16 amino acids long. Germline V CDR1 and CDR2: SGHTA, FQGNSA. CDR3 sequence (DNA): TGTGCCAGCAGCCCCCGACAGCTGCATAGCAATCAGCCCCAGCATTTT. Residues: CASSPRQLHSNQPQHF.

The V and J genes are TRBV7-9 and TRBJ1-5, with D possibly TRBD1 on 5 matching bases. V was cut by 1 base and J by 5 bases, with 12 bases left in between. CDR1 is SEHNR and CDR2 is FQNEAQ in the germline V gene (reference sequence). This CDR3 spans 15 amino acids. CDR3 amino acids: CASSLGGRVDQPQHF. CDR3 DNA sequence: TGTGCCAGCAGCTTAGGGGGCAGGGTGGATCAGCCCCAGCATTTT.

The chain carries TRBV7-9 and TRBJ1-2, with 8 bases lining up with TRBD1. This CDR3 comprises 18 residues. Germline V lookup: CDR1 SEHNR, CDR2 FQNEAQ (reference sequence). Losses at the gene ends were 5 bases for V and 3 bases for J; bases not matched to a gene: 17. The CDR3 region is CASSALNRSRGPHYGYTF. In nucleotides, the CDR3 is TGTGCCAGCAGCGCGCTAAATCGAAGCAGGGGGCCCCACTATGGCTACACCTTC. Complete variable domain (other parts from reference TRBV7-9 and TRBJ1-2): DTGVSQNPRHKITKRGQNVTFRCDPISEHNRLYWYRQTLGQGPEFLTYFQNEAQLEKSRLLSDRFSAERPKGSFSTLEIQRTEQGDSAMYLCASSALNRSRGPHYGYTFGSGTRLTVV.

The chain couples TRBV7-3 to TRBJ1-4, with a tentative D call TRBD1 (5 bases). The germline V gene encodes CDR1 SGHTA and CDR2 FQGTGA. CDR3 length: 13 amino acids. Trimming took 4 bases from V and 4 from J, leaving 7 bases between them. CDR3 loop: CASSYRINEKLFF. The CDR3 DNA is TGTGCCAGCAGCTACAGGATTAATGAAAAACTGTTTTTT.

The genes are TRBV5-4 and TRBJ1-3, with D perhaps matching TRBD1 (5 bases). The germline V and J ends were trimmed by 4 bases and 2 bases, with 10 bases remaining between them. The CDR3 sequence is 14 residues long. Germline V gives CDR1 SGHNT, CDR2 YYREEE (reference sequence). Here the CDR3 reads CASSPGGAGNTIYF. The CDR3 bases are TGTGCCAGCAGCCCGGGGGGGGCTGGAAACACCATATATTTT.

This sequence joins TRBV5-3 and TRBJ2-7, with 10 nucleotides matching TRBD1. TRBV5-3 falls under the ORF class, with uncertain function. The V and J ends lost 4 bases and 0 bases, in that order; junction bases with no gene match: 7. CDR3 length: 16 residues. The CDR3 sequence is CARSIGQGESSYEQYF. CDR3 DNA: TGTGCCAGAAGCATAGGACAGGGGGAAAGCTCCTACGAGCAGTACTTC.

This clone occurred once. V and J are TRBV4-2 and TRBJ2-1; weak D call: TRBD2 (6 bases). The CDR3 contains 15 residues. V was shortened by 0 bases and J by 7 bases, with 13 bases between the two germline ends. CDR1 is LGHNA, CDR2 YNFKEQ, per germline. CDR3 coding DNA: TGTGCCAGCAGCCAAGATACACTAGCTCTGAATGAGCAGTTCTTC. Protein: CASSQDTLALNEQFF.

This rearrangement joins TRBV9 to TRBJ1-4; TRBD1 aligns across 8 bases. J lost 0 bases, V lost 4 bases, and 11 bases had no gene match. Germline V gene data show CDR1 as SGDLS and CDR2 as YYNGEE. The CDR3 is 18 residues long. The CDR3 reads CASSRRQGPSATNEKLFF. DNA for the CDR3: TGTGCCAGCAGCCGAAGACAGGGGCCGAGCGCAACTAATGAAAAACTGTTTTTT.

The chain joins TRBV6-5 to TRBJ1-2, with 8 positions matching TRBD1. After removal of 4 bases from V and 4 bases from J, the junction contained 8 bases not matched to a gene. The germline V gene has CDR1 MNHEY and CDR2 SVGAGI. The CDR3 contains 15 residues. Written as DNA, the CDR3 is TGTGCCAGCAGTTCCGTAGCGACAGGGGTCTATGGCTACACCTTC. Amino acid sequence: CASSSVATGVYGYTF.

The chain recombines TRBV5-4 with TRBJ1-1; tentative D call: TRBD1 (5 bases). Looked up from germline, CDR1 is SGHNT and CDR2 is YYREEE (reference sequence). V was shortened by 5 bases and J by 4 bases, with 12 bases between the two germline ends. The CDR3 is 13 amino acids. This CDR3 is CASSPDSVTEAFF. The CDR3 coding sequence is TGTGCCAGCAGTCCCGACAGTGTCACTGAAGCTTTCTTT.

The chain joins TRBV4-2 to TRBJ1-2, with D possibly matching TRBD1 (6 bases). CDR3 length equals 15 residues. Between the trimmed V and J ends, which lost 3 bases and 3 bases, there was a span of 14 bases. CDR1 and CDR2 from the germline V gene are LGHNA and YNFKEQ. Here the CDR3 DNA reads TGTGCCAGCAGCCAGAGGGTACAGGGAGACTATGGCTACACCTTC. Its translation is CASSQRVQGDYGYTF.

The chain couples TRBV12-3 or TRBV12-4 to TRBJ2-1; tentative D call: TRBD2 (5 bases). Trimming shortened V by 5 bases and J by 7 bases, and 12 bases separated the two germline ends. CDR3 length: 13 residues. This CDR3 reads CASSRSGGNEQFF. CDR3 bases: TGTGCCAGCAGTAGGTCTGGCGGGAATGAGCAGTTCTTC.

V usage is TRBV6-6 and J usage is TRBJ2-7; TRBD1 might be the D (5 bases). The ends were cut back, 6 bases at V and 1 base at J, with 19 bases in the middle. The CDR3 extends over 16 amino acids. The V gene's germline CDR1 is MNHNY and CDR2 SVGAGI (reference sequence). The CDR3 reads CASRPPPGFISYEQYF. The CDR3 DNA sequence: TGTGCCAGCAGACCTCCCCCAGGGTTCATATCCTACGAGCAGTACTTC.

The rearrangement uses TRBV4-3 and TRBJ1-4, with D possibly being TRBD1 (5 bases). Germline values: CDR1 LGHNA, CDR2 YSLEER. This CDR3 region has 18 residues. Trimming took off 1 base at V and 0 bases at J, with 15 bases between the two ends. As DNA, the CDR3 is TGCGCCAGCAGCCAAGTAGGTTGGGGGGAGGCAACTAATGAAAAACTGTTTTTT. The encoded protein is CASSQVGWGEATNEKLFF.

Here the CDR3 reads CASRLRGEQYF. CDR3 nucleotide sequence: TGTGCCAGCCGCCTCAGGGGGGAGCAGTATTTT. This chain connects TRBV6-2 or TRBV6-3 to TRBJ2-3; a possible D gene is TRBD1 (7 bases). The CDR3 is 11 residues long. V was shortened by 8 bases and J by 11 bases, with 14 bases between the two germline ends. The germline V gene has CDR1 MNHEY and CDR2 SVGEGT.

The CDR3 nucleotides read TGTGCCAGTAGTATGAGTAGCGGGGTCACGAACACCGGGGAGCTGTTTTTT. It yields the protein CASSMSSGVTNTGELFF. The gene calls are TRBV19 and TRBJ2-2; TRBD2 matches 8 bases. CDR1 and CDR2 from the germline V gene are LNHDA and SQIVND (reference sequence). V trimming: 3 bases; J trimming: 0 bases; junction bases outside the gene matches: 6. This CDR3 spans 17 amino acids.

The chain carries TRBV18 and TRBJ1-5; 8 bases are shared with TRBD1. The ends lost 2 bases at V and 0 bases at J; junction bases unmatched: 3. The length of the CDR3 is 16 residues. Per germline, CDR1 KGHSH and CDR2 LQKENI. Written as DNA, the CDR3 is TGTGCCAGCTCACCAGACAGGGGCTATAGCAATCAGCCCCAGCATTTT. It is translated as CASSPDRGYSNQPQHF. The entire variable domain, with the rest obtained from reference TRBV18 and TRBJ1-5, is as follows: NAGVMQNPRHLVRRRGQEARLRCSPMKGHSHVYWYRQLPEEGLKFMVYLQKENIIDESGMPKERFSAEFPKEGPSILRIQQVVRGDSAAYFCASSPDRGYSNQPQHFGDGTRLSIL.

The rearrangement uses TRBV24-1 and TRBJ1-1, with TRBD1 matching 10 bases. The germline gives CDR1 KGHDR, CDR2 SFDVKD. The CDR3 is made up of 16 amino acids. The J segment lost 4 bases and the V segment lost 6 bases, leaving 10 bases of the junction unmatched. CDR3 sequence: CATSNGQGVLGTEAFF. CDR3 nucleotide sequence: TGTGCCACCAGTAATGGACAGGGGGTCCTCGGCACTGAAGCTTTCTTT.

This sequence joins TRBV6-6 and TRBJ2-3; 8 bases align to TRBD1. Germline V gives CDR1 MNHNY, CDR2 SVGAGI (reference sequence). Unmatched junction bases numbered 7, after V lost 6 bases and J lost 2 bases. This CDR3 is built from 15 residues. The CDR3 nucleotides are TGTGCCAGCAGGGAAAGACAGGGGCTCACAGATACGCAGTATTTT. Its translation is CASRERQGLTDTQYF.

This clone appeared once. The chain is built from TRBV6-1 and TRBJ2-1, with 8 bases matching TRBD2. CDR1 MNHNS and CDR2 SASEGT come from the germline V gene. The CDR3 consists of 16 residues. After removal of 4 bases from V and 1 base from J, the junction contained 6 bases not matched to a gene. The CDR3: CASSAPVAGSYNEQFF. CDR3 bases: TGTGCCAGCAGTGCACCCGTAGCGGGGTCCTACAATGAGCAGTTCTTC.

This rearrangement joins TRBV18 to TRBJ1-1, with 10 nucleotides matching TRBD1. Germline V lookup: CDR1 KGHSH, CDR2 LQKENI. J lost 7 bases, V lost 4 bases, and 6 bases had no gene match. There are 14 residues in the CDR3. The CDR3 DNA reads TGTGCCAGCTCACAGGACAGGGGGAAGGTTGAAGCTTTCTTT. Its protein product is CASSQDRGKVEAFF.

This clone has only a few counts. The chain combines TRBV2 with TRBJ1-5, with TRBD1 matching 7 bases. Germline assignment: CDR1 SNHLY and CDR2 FYNNEI. The CDR3 runs to 14 residues. J gave up 6 bases and V 4 bases, and 6 bases lay outside the gene matches. The CDR3, as DNA: TGTGCCAGCAGTGCAAGCGACAGGGCTCAGCCCCAGCATTTT. It is translated as CASSASDRAQPQHF.

CDR3 residues: CASSAGTSGGVRRDTQYF. Written as DNA, the CDR3 is TGTGCCAGCAGCGCAGGGACTAGCGGGGGGGTACGCCGAGATACGCAGTATTTT. V is TRBV6-4 and J is TRBJ2-3; 16 bases map to TRBD2. Germline V gene data show CDR1 as MRHNA and CDR2 as SNTAGT. The junction had 11 bases not matched to a gene; V was cut back by 6 bases and J by 5 bases. The CDR3 is 18 amino acids.